Included here is one T cell receptor beta chain sequence, with context. Symptom resolution, clearance, or two negative PCRs marked the recovered donors of Cohort 3. The source of the sample is a study of blood T cell repertoires in COVID-19. This table comes from immunoSEQ multiplex PCR, and its TCRdb copy is limited to in-frame clones, with some not included. The table includes about 160,000 clones, approximately 87% detected once. The TCR comes from a woman aged 45-60 years who had recovered from COVID-19. Sequenced sample: PBMCs or T cells enriched from blood (not recorded which).

In nucleotides, the CDR3 is TGTGCCAGCGGAAAATCGGCAGGGAACTATGGCTACACCTTC. Protein: CASGKSAGNYGYTF. This chain connects TRBV6-5 to TRBJ1-2; maybe TRBD1 (5 bases). The germline CDR1 and CDR2 sequences are MNHEY and SVGAGI. This CDR3 contains 14 residues. Trimming took off 8 bases at V and 2 bases at J, with 15 bases between the two ends.